Listed below are T cell receptor beta chains from one sample, sequenced in a study of cytomegalovirus exposure and HLA in healthy donors. TCRdb keeps only in-frame clones here, not all; method: immunoSEQ multiplex PCR. The data show 150,000 to 200,000 clones, with roughly four fifths seen just once and approximately 1% held by the top ten. Material for sequencing was PBMCs. These receptors all stem from a woman aged 40 to 50 in good health and CMV-seronegative. CDR3s include the opening cysteine and the closing phenylalanine or tryptophan. The order of the fields is clone size, D gene, CDR3 length, V gene, J gene, CDR3 DNA, CDR3 protein. A D gene is named only where the DNA matches it firmly. Clone size is shown for a subset of rows, as once, few, many or a class of expanded clone.

>.|.|15|TRBV19|TRBJ2-7
TGTGCCAGTAGTTCCCCGGCGGGTGGGGTCTACGAGCAGTACTTC
CASSSPAGGVYEQYF
>.|TRBD1|15|TRBV7-2|TRBJ1-1
TGTGCCAGCAGCCGAAGGACAGGGATGAACACTGAAGCTTTCTTT
CASSRRTGMNTEAFF
>.|.|16|TRBV7-2|TRBJ2-3
TGTGCCAGCAGCCCCGGACAGCTGGGGAGCACAGATACGCAGTATTTT
CASSPGQLGSTDTQYF
>.|.|18|TRBV5-1|TRBJ2-3
TGCGCCAGCAGCACCACAGGGTCCCAGAGCTCAGGGCCAGATACGCAGTATTTT
CASSTTGSQSSGPDTQYF
>.|TRBD1|14|TRBV11-2|TRBJ2-7
TGTGCCAGCAGCTCTAGAGGGGGCGTATACGAGCAGTACTTC
CASSSRGGVYEQYF
>.|TRBD1|15|TRBV28|TRBJ1-1
TGTGCCAGCAGTTTAAGGACAGGGGCGAACACTGAAGCTTTCTTT
CASSLRTGANTEAFF
>few|.|14|TRBV30|TRBJ2-7
TGTGCCTGGAGTGGGCAGACTTACTCCTACGAGCAGTACTTC
CAWSGQTYSYEQYF
>.|TRBD1|17|TRBV9|TRBJ2-3
TGTGCCAGCACCTCACTCCAGGACAGGGTAGGCACAGATACGCAGTATTTT
CASTSLQDRVGTDTQYF
>.|.|13|TRBV19|TRBJ2-2
TGTGCCAGTAGTATGTCAGACACCGGGGAGCTGTTTTTT
CASSMSDTGELFF
>.|TRBD2|15|TRBV5-4|TRBJ2-5
TGTGCCAGCAGCGTAGCGGGAGGAGCCGAAGAGACCCAGTACTTC
CASSVAGGAEETQYF
>once|.|15|TRBV6-6|TRBJ2-1
TGTGCCAGCAGACTCGGACAGTCTACCTACAATGAGCAGTTCTTC
CASRLGQSTYNEQFF
>.|.|14|TRBV21-1|TRBJ1-2
TGTGCCATAACCGGGACAGGGGGAACCTATGGCTACACCTTC
CAITGTGGTYGYTF
>.|.|17|TRBV18|TRBJ2-1
TGTGCCAGCTCACCACCGGAGGGCCGGGACGGAGGTTATGAGCAGTTCTTC
CASSPPEGRDGGYEQFF
>.|TRBD2|14|TRBV29-1|TRBJ2-3
TGCAGCGTTCTTAGCGGGAGAAGGGCAGATACGCAGTATTTT
CSVLSGRRADTQYF
>.|TRBD2|14|TRBV6-5|TRBJ2-3
TGTGCCAGCAGTGGGGCGGGAGCGGTAGATACGCAGTATTTT
CASSGAGAVDTQYF
>.|.|15|TRBV28|TRBJ1-5
TGTGCCAGCCAAAGTCCCGGGGGGCAGGGTCAGCCCCAGCATTTT
CASQSPGGQGQPQHF
>once|TRBD2|14|TRBV30|TRBJ2-1
TGTGCCTGGAGTATTACTAGCGGGAGTAGAAAGCAGTTCTTC
CAWSITSGSRKQFF
>.|TRBD2|16|TRBV6-5|TRBJ2-3
TGTGCCAGCAGTTCCCGGGGACTAGTGGGGACAGATACGCAGTATTTT
CASSSRGLVGTDTQYF
>once|TRBD2|18|TRBV15|TRBJ2-1
TGTGCCACCAGCAGAAGCGGGAGTTCGTCCGACTTCTACAATGAGCAGTTCTTC
CATSRSGSSSDFYNEQFF
>.|.|16|TRBV11-3|TRBJ2-5
TGTGCCAGCAGCTCCCATTCAGGGGCGCATAGTGAGACCCAGTACTTC
CASSSHSGAHSETQYF
>.|TRBD2|18|TRBV28|TRBJ2-3
TGTGCCAGCAGTCCATTACCCGGGACTAGCGGGAACACAGATACGCAGTATTTT
CASSPLPGTSGNTDTQYF
>once|.|11|TRBV6-1|TRBJ2-7
TGTGCCAGCAGTGATATCAGCGAGCAGTACTTC
CASSDISEQYF
>.|TRBD2|19|TRBV5-4|TRBJ2-6
TGTGCCAGCAGCTTGGTTCGTCTAGCGGGGGTCTCTGGGGCCAACGTCCTGACTTTC
CASSLVRLAGVSGANVLTF
>.|.|16|TRBV27|TRBJ2-2
TGTGCCAGCAGTTTGCCCCCGGGGGCGAACACCGGGGAGCTGTTTTTT
CASSLPPGANTGELFF
>once|TRBD2|20|TRBV4-1|TRBJ2-7
TGCGCCAGCAGCCAAGATAAGGTGCGGGAGGGCCATGCGAGCTCCTACGAGCAGTACTTC
CASSQDKVREGHASSYEQYF
>.|.|15|TRBV9|TRBJ2-3
TGTGCCAGCAGCGTAAGGACAGACGCCACAGATACGCAGTATTTT
CASSVRTDATDTQYF
>once|.|13|TRBV7-3|TRBJ1-2
TGTGCCAGCAGCTTAAGGGCAGGGCGAGGCTACACCTTC
CASSLRAGRGYTF
>.|.|14|TRBV5-6|TRBJ2-7
TGTGCCAGCAGCTTGGCGCCTAGCCACTACGAGCAGTACTTC
CASSLAPSHYEQYF
>.|TRBD2|17|TRBV19|TRBJ2-3
TGTGCCAGTAGTATAGACGTAGCGGGAGACGGCACAGATACGCAGTATTTT
CASSIDVAGDGTDTQYF
>.|TRBD1|15|TRBV30|TRBJ1-1
TGTGCCTGGAGGACTGGACAGGGGGCGAGAACTGAAGCTTTCTTT
CAWRTGQGARTEAFF
>.|TRBD2|15|TRBV5-1|TRBJ2-1
TGCGCCAGCAGCTTGGACGCTAGCGGGTACAATGAGCAGTTCTTC
CASSLDASGYNEQFF
>.|.|14|TRBV13|TRBJ2-7
TGTGCCAGCAGCTTAGTGGGACAAATCTACGAGCAGTACTTC
CASSLVGQIYEQYF
>.|TRBD2|15|TRBV4-2|TRBJ2-7
TGTGCCAGCAGTGACAGCGGGAGGCGGAGCGACGAGCAGTACTTC
CASSDSGRRSDEQYF
>few|.|17|TRBV5-8|TRBJ1-4
TGTGCCAGCAGCCCAGAGGGACATCTCGGGCGAGAGGAAAAACTGTTTTTT
CASSPEGHLGREEKLFF
>.|TRBD1|15|TRBV30|TRBJ1-3
TGTGCCTGGAGTGGAGGGGGCAGCTCTGGAAACACCATATATTTT
CAWSGGGSSGNTIYF
>.|.|13|TRBV21-1|TRBJ2-5
TGTGCCAGCCCTAGCGGGAAGCAAGAGATCCAGTACTTC
CASPSGKQEIQYF
>.|TRBD2|17|TRBV7-2|TRBJ2-5
TGTGCCAGCAGCTTAGGCGCGGCGGGAGGAGGTTCGGAGACCCAGTACTTC
CASSLGAAGGGSETQYF
>.|.|14|TRBV7-9|TRBJ1-1
TGTGCCAGCAGCCCACTCAACGGGGAATCTGAAGCTTTCTTT
CASSPLNGESEAFF